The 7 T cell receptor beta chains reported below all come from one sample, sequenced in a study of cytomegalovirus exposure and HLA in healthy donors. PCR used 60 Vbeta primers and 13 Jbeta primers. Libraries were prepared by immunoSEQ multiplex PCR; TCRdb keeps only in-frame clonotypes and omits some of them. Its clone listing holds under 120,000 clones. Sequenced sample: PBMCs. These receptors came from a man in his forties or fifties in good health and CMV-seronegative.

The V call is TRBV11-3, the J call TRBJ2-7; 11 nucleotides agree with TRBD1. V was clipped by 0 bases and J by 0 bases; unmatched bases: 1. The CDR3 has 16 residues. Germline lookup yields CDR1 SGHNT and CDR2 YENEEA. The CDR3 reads CASSLDGTGGSYEQYF. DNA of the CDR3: TGTGCCAGCAGCTTAGACGGGACAGGGGGCTCCTACGAGCAGTACTTC.

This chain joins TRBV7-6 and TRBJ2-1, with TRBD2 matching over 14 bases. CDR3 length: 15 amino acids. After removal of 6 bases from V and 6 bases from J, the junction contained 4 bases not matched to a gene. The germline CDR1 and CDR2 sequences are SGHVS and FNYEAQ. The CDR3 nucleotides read TGTGCCAGCAGGGACGGGACTAGCGGGGGCAATGAGCAGTTCTTC. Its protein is CASRDGTSGGNEQFF.

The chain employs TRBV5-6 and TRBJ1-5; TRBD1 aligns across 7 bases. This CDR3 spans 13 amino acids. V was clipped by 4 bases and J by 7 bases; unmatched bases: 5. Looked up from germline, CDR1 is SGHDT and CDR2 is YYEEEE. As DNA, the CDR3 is TGTGCCAGCAGCCGCCAGGGGGAGCAGCCCCAGCATTTT. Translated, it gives CASSRQGEQPQHF.

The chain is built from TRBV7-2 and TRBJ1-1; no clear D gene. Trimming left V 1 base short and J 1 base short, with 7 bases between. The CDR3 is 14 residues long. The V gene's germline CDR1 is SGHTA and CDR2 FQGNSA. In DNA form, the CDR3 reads TGTGCCAGCAGCTTAGGACACCCGAACACTGAAGCTTTCTTT. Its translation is CASSLGHPNTEAFF.

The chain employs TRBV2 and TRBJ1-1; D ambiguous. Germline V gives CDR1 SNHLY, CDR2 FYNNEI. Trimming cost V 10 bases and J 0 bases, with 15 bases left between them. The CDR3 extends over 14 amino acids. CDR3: CATAVKAMNTEAFF. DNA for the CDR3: TGTGCCACGGCGGTGAAGGCCATGAACACTGAAGCTTTCTTT.

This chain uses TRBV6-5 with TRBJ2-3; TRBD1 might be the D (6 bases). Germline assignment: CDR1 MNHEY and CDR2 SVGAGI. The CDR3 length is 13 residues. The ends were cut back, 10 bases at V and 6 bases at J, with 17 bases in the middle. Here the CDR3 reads CATLSSGADTQYF. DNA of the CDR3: TGTGCCACCTTGTCCTCAGGGGCCGATACGCAGTATTTT.

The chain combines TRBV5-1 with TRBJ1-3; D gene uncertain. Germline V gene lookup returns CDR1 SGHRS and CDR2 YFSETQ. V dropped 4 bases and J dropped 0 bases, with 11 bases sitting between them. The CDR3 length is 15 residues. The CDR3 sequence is CASSTDGSSGNTIYF. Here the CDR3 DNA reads TGCGCCAGCAGCACGGACGGGAGCTCTGGAAACACCATATATTTT.